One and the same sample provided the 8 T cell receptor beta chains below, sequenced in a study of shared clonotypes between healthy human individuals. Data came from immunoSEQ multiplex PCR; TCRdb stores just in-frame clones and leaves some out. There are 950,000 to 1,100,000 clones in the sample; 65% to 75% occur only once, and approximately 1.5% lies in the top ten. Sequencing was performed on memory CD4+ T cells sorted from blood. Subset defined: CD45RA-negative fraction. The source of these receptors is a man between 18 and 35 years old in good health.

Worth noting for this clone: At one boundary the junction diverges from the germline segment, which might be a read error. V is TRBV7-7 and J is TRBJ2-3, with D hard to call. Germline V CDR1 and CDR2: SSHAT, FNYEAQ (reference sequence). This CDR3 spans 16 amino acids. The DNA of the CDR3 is TGTGCTAGCAGCCCCGACCTAGTGGCCAGCACAGATACGCAGTATTTT. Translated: CASSPDLVASTDTQYF.

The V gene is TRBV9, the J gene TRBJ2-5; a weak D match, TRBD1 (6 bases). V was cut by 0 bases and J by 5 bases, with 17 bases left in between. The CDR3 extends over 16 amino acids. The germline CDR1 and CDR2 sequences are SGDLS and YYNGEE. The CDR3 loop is CASSVGPGTTGETQYF. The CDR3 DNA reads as TGTGCCAGCAGCGTAGGACCCGGGACAACTGGCGAGACCCAGTACTTC.

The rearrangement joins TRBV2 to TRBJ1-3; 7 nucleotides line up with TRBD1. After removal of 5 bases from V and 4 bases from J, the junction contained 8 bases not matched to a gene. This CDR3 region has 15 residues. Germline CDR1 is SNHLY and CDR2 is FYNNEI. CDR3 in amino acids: CASSRDRQGGNTIYF. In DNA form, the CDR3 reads TGTGCCAGCAGTCGGGACAGACAAGGAGGAAACACCATATATTTT.

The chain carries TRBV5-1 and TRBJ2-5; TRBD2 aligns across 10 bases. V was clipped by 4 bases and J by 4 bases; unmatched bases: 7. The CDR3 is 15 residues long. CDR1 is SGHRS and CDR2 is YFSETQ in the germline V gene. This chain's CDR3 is CASSVLAGRGETQYF. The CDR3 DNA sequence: TGCGCCAGCAGCGTACTAGCGGGGAGGGGAGAGACCCAGTACTTC. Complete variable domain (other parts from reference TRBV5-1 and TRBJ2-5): KAGVTQTPRYLIKTRGQQVTLSCSPISGHRSVSWYQQTPGQGLQFLFEYFSETQRNKGNFPGRFSGRQFSNSRSEMNVSTLELGDSALYLCASSVLAGRGETQYFGPGTRLLVL.

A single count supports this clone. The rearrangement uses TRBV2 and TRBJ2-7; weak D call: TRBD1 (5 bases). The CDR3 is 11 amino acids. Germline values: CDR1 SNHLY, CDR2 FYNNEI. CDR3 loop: CGAAQAYEQYF. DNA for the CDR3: TGTGGAGCAGCACAGGCCTACGAGCAGTACTTC. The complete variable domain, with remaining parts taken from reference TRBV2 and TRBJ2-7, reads EPEVTQTPSHQVTQMGQEVILRCVPISNHLYFYWYRQILGQKVEFLVSFYNNEISEKSEIFDDQFSVERPDGSNFTLKIRSTKLEDSAMYFCGAAQAYEQYFGPGTRLTVT.

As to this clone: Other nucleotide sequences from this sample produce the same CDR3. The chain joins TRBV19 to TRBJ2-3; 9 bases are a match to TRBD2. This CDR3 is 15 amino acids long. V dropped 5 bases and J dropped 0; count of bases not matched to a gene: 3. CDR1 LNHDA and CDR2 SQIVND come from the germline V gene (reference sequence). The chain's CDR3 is CASSQTSGSTDTQYF. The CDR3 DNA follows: TGTGCCAGTAGTCAAACTAGCGGGAGCACAGATACGCAGTATTTT.

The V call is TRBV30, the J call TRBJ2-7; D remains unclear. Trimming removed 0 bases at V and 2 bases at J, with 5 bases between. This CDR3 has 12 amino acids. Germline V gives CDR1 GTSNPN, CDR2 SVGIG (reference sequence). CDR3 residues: CAWSVPAYEQYF. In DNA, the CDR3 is TGTGCCTGGAGTGTACCCGCCTACGAGCAGTACTTC.

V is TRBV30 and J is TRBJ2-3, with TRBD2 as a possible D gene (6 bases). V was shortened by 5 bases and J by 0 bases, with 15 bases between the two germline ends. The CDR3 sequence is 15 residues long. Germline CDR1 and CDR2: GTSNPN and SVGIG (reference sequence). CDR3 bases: TGTGCCTGGGGTCCCGGGACTTTCAGCACAGATACGCAGTATTTT. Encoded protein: CAWGPGTFSTDTQYF.